Detailed here is one T cell receptor beta chain. These data originate in a study of blood T cell repertoires in COVID-19. Study overall: Whether acute or convalescent, the COVID-19 samples came from the United States, Italy and Spain. PBMCs, B-cell-depleted T cells, or T cells provided the cDNA or gDNA that made up the material.

The CDR3 spans 14 residues. In germline, CDR1 is SGHAT, CDR2 FQDESV (reference sequence). V trimming: 4 bases; J trimming: 6 bases; junction bases outside the gene matches: 5. In the source study's methods: Amplification with reference gene primers provided the estimates of nucleated cell counts. Assay used: immunoSEQ multiplex PCR; TCRdb lists only in-frame clones, some missing. V and J calls and clone size are as listed in that table; D and trimming were resolved from the DNA. The sample carries hundreds of thousands of clones, roughly 90% recorded once. The clonotype was recovered from a man in his forties with acute or convalescent COVID-19. Sequenced input: peripheral blood. J is TRBJ1-4 and V is TRBV11-1, with 7 bases matching TRBD1. The CDR3 nucleotides are TGTGCCAGCAGCTACACAGGGGCCGATGAAAAACTGTTTTTT. It specifies CASSYTGADEKLFF.